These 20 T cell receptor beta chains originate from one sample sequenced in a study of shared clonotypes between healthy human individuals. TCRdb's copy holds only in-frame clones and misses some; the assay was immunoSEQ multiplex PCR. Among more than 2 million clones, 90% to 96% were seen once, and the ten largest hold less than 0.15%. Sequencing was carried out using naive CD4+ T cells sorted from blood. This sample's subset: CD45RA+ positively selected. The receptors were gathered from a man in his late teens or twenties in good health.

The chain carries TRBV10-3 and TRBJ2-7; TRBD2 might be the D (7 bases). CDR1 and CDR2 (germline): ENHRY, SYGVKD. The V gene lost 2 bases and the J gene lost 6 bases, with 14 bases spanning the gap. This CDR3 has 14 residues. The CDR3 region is CAISERRGGFEQYF. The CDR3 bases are TGTGCCATCAGTGAGCGAAGGGGGGGCTTCGAGCAGTACTTC.

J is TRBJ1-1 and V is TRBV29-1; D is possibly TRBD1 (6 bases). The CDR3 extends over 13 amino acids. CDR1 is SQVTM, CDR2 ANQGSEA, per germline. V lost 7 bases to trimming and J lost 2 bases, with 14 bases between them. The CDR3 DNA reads TGCAGCGGGGACACGGGAGGAAACACTGAAGCTTTCTTT. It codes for CSGDTGGNTEAFF.

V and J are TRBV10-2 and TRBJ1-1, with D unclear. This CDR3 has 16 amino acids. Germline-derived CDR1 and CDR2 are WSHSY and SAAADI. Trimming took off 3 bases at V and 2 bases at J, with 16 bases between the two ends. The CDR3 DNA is TGCGCCAGCAGTGATGAGTTGGCAGTCAGAAACACTGAAGCTTTCTTT. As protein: CASSDELAVRNTEAFF.

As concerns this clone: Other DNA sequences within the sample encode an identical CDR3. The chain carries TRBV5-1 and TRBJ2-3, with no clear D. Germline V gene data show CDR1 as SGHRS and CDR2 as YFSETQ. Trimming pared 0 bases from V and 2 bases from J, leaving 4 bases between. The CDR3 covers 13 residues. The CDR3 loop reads CASSLAPTDTQYF. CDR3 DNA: TGCGCCAGCAGCTTGGCTCCCACAGATACGCAGTATTTT. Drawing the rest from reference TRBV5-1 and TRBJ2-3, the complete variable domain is KAGVTQTPRYLIKTRGQQVTLSCSPISGHRSVSWYQQTPGQGLQFLFEYFSETQRNKGNFPGRFSGRQFSNSRSEMNVSTLELGDSALYLCASSLAPTDTQYFGPGTRLTVL.

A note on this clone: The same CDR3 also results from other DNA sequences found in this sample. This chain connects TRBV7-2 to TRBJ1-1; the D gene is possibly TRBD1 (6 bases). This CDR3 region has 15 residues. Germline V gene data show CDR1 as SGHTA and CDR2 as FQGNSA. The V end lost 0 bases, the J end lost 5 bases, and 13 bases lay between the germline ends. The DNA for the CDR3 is TGTGCCAGCAGCTTAGCGTCAGGGGTAGGGACTGAAGCTTTCTTT. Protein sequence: CASSLASGVGTEAFF.

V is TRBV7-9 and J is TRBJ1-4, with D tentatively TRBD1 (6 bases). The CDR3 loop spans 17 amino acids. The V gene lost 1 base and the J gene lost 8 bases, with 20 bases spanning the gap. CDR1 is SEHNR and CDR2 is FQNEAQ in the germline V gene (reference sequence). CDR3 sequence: CASSLDSGAGFIEKLFF. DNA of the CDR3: TGTGCCAGCAGCTTAGACTCGGGGGCAGGGTTCATCGAAAAACTGTTTTTT.

This chain's CDR3 is CASSLGLAGGPGETDTQYF. DNA for the CDR3: TGTGCCAGCAGCTTGGGTCTAGCGGGAGGGCCGGGGGAAACAGATACGCAGTATTTT. The gene calls are TRBV5-6 and TRBJ2-3; TRBD2 matches at 12 bases. V trimming: 0 bases; J trimming: 3 bases; junction bases outside the gene matches: 11. The length of the CDR3 is 19 residues. Germline V gene lookup returns CDR1 SGHDT and CDR2 YYEEEE.

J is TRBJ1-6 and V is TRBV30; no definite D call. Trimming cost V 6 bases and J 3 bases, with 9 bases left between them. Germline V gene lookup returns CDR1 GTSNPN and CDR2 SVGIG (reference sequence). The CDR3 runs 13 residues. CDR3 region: CACGQVYNSPLHF. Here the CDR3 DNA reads TGTGCCTGCGGGCAGGTCTATAATTCACCCCTCCACTTT.

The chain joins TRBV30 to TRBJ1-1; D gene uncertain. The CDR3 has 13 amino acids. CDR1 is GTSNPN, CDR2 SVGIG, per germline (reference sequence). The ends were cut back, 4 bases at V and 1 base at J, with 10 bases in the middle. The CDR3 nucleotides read TGTGCCTGGATTTTTCGGGGGAACACTGAAGCTTTCTTT. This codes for CAWIFRGNTEAFF.

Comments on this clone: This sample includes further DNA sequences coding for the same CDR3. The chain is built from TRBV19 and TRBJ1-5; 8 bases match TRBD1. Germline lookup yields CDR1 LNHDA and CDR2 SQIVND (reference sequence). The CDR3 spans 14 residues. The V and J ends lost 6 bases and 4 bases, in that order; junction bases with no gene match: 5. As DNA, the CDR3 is TGTGCCAGTAGCACGGGACAGGTTAATCAGCCCCAGCATTTT. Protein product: CASSTGQVNQPQHF.

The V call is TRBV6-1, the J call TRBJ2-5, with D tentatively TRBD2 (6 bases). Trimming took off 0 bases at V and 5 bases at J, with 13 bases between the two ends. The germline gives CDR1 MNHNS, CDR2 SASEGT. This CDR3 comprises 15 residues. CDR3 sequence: CASSEAGGAWETQYF. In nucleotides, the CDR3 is TGTGCCAGCAGTGAAGCGGGGGGTGCGTGGGAGACCCAGTACTTC.

CDR3 in DNA: TGTGCCAGCTCACAGGTTGGGGTTAGGAGTGATCAGCCCCAGCATTTT. It is translated as CASSQVGVRSDQPQHF. This chain uses TRBV18 with TRBJ1-5, with no clear D. The CDR3 spans 16 residues. Deletions cut 4 bases from V and 5 bases from J, with 18 bases between. Germline CDR1 is KGHSH and CDR2 is LQKENI.

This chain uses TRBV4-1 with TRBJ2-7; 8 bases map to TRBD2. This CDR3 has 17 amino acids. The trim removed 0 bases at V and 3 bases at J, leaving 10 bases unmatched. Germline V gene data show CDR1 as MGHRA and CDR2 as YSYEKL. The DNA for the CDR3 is TGCGCCAGCAGCCAAGATCAGAATAGCGGGATCTACTACGAGCAGTACTTC. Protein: CASSQDQNSGIYYEQYF.

CDR3 coding DNA: TGTGCCAGCAGCGTCGATCGATCAGGGGGCGTTGCTGGCTACACCTTC. This encodes CASSVDRSGGVAGYTF. The chain joins TRBV5-4 to TRBJ1-2; TRBD1 matches 8 bases. Germline V lookup: CDR1 SGHNT, CDR2 YYREEE (reference sequence). The V segment lost 4 bases and the J segment 7 bases; nucleotides outside the gene matches: 15. The length of the CDR3 is 16 residues.

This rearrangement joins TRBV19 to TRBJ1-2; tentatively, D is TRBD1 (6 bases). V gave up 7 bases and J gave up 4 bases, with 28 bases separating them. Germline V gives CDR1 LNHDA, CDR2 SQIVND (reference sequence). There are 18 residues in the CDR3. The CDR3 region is CASNGSPEQGRPSYGYTF. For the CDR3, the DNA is TGTGCCAGTAACGGGTCTCCGGAACAGGGACGTCCGAGCTATGGCTACACCTTC.

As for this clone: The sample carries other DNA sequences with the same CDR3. In nucleotides, the CDR3 is TGTGCCAGTTCAACTAGCGGAGGCACAGATACGCAGTATTTT. Residues: CASSTSGGTDTQYF. The J gene is TRBJ2-3, the V gene TRBV19, with 8 bases identical to TRBD2. In germline, CDR1 is LNHDA, CDR2 SQIVND (reference sequence). The CDR3 sequence is 14 residues long. V gave up 8 bases and J gave up 1 base; unmatched junction bases: 5.

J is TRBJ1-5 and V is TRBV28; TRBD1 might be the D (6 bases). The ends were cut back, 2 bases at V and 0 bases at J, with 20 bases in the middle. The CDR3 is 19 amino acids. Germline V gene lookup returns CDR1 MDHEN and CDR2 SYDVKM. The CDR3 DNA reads TGTGCCAGCAGTTTAGGGCAGGGGACGTGGCAATATAGCAATCAGCCCCAGCATTTT. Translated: CASSLGQGTWQYSNQPQHF. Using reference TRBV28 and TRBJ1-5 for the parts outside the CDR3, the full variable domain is DVKVTQSSRYLVKRTGEKVFLECVQDMDHENMFWYRQDPGLGLRLIYFSYDVKMKEKGDIPEGYSVSREKKERFSLILESASTNQTSMYLCASSLGQGTWQYSNQPQHFGDGTRLSIL.

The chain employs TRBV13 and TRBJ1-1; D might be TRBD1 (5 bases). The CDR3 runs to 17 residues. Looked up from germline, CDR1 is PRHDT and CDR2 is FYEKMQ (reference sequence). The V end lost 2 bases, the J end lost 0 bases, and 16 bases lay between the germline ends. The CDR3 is CASSLNSGIVVNTEAFF. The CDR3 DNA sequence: TGTGCCAGCAGCTTAAACTCAGGGATTGTCGTGAACACTGAAGCTTTCTTT.

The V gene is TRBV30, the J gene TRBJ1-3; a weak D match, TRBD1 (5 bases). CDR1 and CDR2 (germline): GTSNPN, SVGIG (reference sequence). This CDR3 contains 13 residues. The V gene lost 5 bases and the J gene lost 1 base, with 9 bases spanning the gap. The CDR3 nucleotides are TGTGCCTGGGGGACCTATTCTGGAAACACCATATATTTT. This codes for CAWGTYSGNTIYF.

CDR3 coding DNA: TGCGCCAGCTCAAACGCGGGGGGCACTGAAGCTTTCTTT. This encodes CASSNAGGTEAFF. V is TRBV5-1 and J is TRBJ1-1, with D possibly being TRBD1 (5 bases). V was cut by 7 bases and J by 4 bases, with 14 bases left in between. The CDR3 is 13 residues long. CDR1 and CDR2 (germline): SGHRS, YFSETQ.